One T cell receptor beta chain is described in this entry. The antigen is undetermined. The data were taken from a study of shared clonotypes between healthy human individuals. Study results and limitations: Some clonotypes were shared by all four sorted-subset donors, while others were not shared. The non-shared ones had lower generation probabilities than the shared ones.

The assay was immunoSEQ multiplex PCR, and TCRdb's table has in-frame clones only and misses some. Of about 2.2 million clones listed, 93% are singletons. V was clipped by 2 bases and J by 6 bases, with 9 bases between them. The CDR3 is 12 amino acids. Germline CDR1 SGHDT, CDR2 YYEEEE. Selected positively for CCR7 and CD45RO-negative, naive CD8 cells excluded terminally differentiated effector memory CD45RA+ cells. This clonotype originated in a man aged 18 to 30 in good health. Some clones in this sample may be carry-over from other donors' samples. Material for sequencing was naive CD8+ T cells from PBMCs. This chain uses TRBV5-6 with TRBJ2-7; D remains ambiguous. The CDR3, as DNA: TGTGCCAGCAGCTTAGAATCGTCCGAGCAGTACTTC. Amino acid sequence: CASSLESSEQYF.